This TCR beta chain was found in a study of blood T cell repertoires in COVID-19. On the study more broadly: Collection of acute and convalescent COVID-19 samples took place in the United States, Italy and Spain. In each case, the material was cDNA or gDNA derived from T cells, B-cell-depleted T cells, or PBMCs.

CDR1 is SGHRS and CDR2 is YFSETQ in the germline V gene. This CDR3 contains 16 residues. Trimming removed 4 bases from V and 2 bases from J, with 17 bases in between. This clone is a singleton in its sample. As processed by the authors: Researchers report that nucleated cell counts were estimated from reference gene primer amplification. The table came from immunoSEQ multiplex PCR; TCRdb's copy has only in-frame clones and leaves some out. The D gene and trimming were derived from the DNA, and the V and J assignments and clone size from that table. The table shows about 6,000 clones, with less than 85% occurring only once.

Sequenced material: peripheral blood. The clonotype comes from a human donor in a cohort sampled during active COVID-19. The chain combines TRBV5-1 with TRBJ2-3, with TRBD2 as a possible D gene (7 bases). CDR3 sequence reads: CASSGGWAGATDTQYF. Here the CDR3 DNA reads TGCGCCAGCAGCGGGGGATGGGCGGGGGCCACAGATACGCAGTATTTT.